Listed below are T cell receptor beta chains from one sample, sequenced in a study of T cells in Graves' hyperthyroidism and ophthalmopathy. TCRdb re-analysed the multiplex PCR reads in MiXCR, keeping a single row per CDR3 protein. The sample lists 90,000 to 120,000 distinct CDR3 sequences; 15% to 20% were seen once. Source material: blood. Receptor source: a woman aged 45-59 years with Graves' hyperthyroidism. CDR3s include the opening cysteine and the closing phenylalanine or tryptophan. The D gene is left open where the match is weak. A row's size may be missing; if present it is once, few, many or a size class.

d_call | j_call | clone_size | v_call | cdr3_nt | cdr3_aa
. | TRBJ2-5 | . | TRBV5-1 | TGCGCCAGCAGCTTGGTCCCAGCGGGCGGACAAGAGACCCAGTACTTC | CASSLVPAGGQETQYF
TRBD1 | TRBJ1-6 | many | TRBV30 | TGTGCCTGGAGACTGGGACAGGGGTTTAATTCACCCCTCCACTTT | CAWRLGQGFNSPLHF
. | TRBJ2-7 | many | TRBV28 | TGTGCCAGCAGTTTAGTGGGGAACCCCCTCCCCTTCTACGAGCAGTACTTC | CASSLVGNPLPFYEQYF
. | TRBJ1-4 | once | TRBV2 | TGTGCCAGCACCAGGGAAGTGGGCGAAAAACTGTTTTTT | CASTREVGEKLFF
. | TRBJ1-1 | many | TRBV10-2 | TGCGCCAGCACTCAATGGGCAGGCACTGAAGCTTTCTTT | CASTQWAGTEAFF
. | TRBJ2-3 | many | TRBV11-2 | TGTGCCAGCAGCCCCGGAGTTCAGCGGACACTATATACGCAGTATTTT | CASSPGVQRTLYTQYF
. | TRBJ1-2 | once | TRBV12-3/TRBV12-4 | TGTGCCAGCAGTGCTATCTATGGCTACACCTTC | CASSAIYGYTF
. | TRBJ1-1 | once | TRBV20-1 | TGCAGTGCTAGGGCTGAAATGAACACTGAAGCTTTCTTT | CSARAEMNTEAFF
TRBD2 | TRBJ2-2 | many | TRBV27 | TGTGCCAGCACTAGCGGGAGAAAGGGGACCGGGGAGCTGTTTTTT | CASTSGRKGTGELFF
. | TRBJ2-3 | many | TRBV11-2 | TGTGCCAGCAGCCTGACGGGGACATACACAGATACGCAGTATTTT | CASSLTGTYTDTQYF
. | TRBJ2-2 | many | TRBV28 | TGTGCCAGCAGTGGGCTTGCCGGGGAGCTGTTTTTT | CASSGLAGELFF
TRBD2 | TRBJ2-2 | many | TRBV11-2 | TGTGCCAGCAGCCTTAGCGGGAGCTCCGGGGAGCTGTTTTTT | CASSLSGSSGELFF
TRBD2 | TRBJ2-1 | many | TRBV24-1 | TGTGCCACCAGTGAGCCGACTAGCGGGAGAACTGGGGGGAATGAGCAGTTCTTC | CATSEPTSGRTGGNEQFF
TRBD2 | TRBJ2-3 | . | TRBV28 | TGTGCCAGCAGAGAATGGGGGGGAGATACGCAGTATTTT | CASREWGGDTQYF
. | TRBJ1-6 | medium-sized | TRBV6-2/TRBV6-3 | TGTGCCAGCAGTTCAGCCGGGGATAATTCACCCCTCCACTTT | CASSSAGDNSPLHF
TRBD2 | TRBJ2-1 | many | TRBV5-1 | TGCGCCAGCAGCCGTACGACTAGCGCGAGGGGAAATGAGCAGTTCTTC | CASSRTTSARGNEQFF
. | TRBJ1-5 | many | TRBV27 | TGTGCCAGCAGTTTATACGCCAGTCAGCCCCAGCATTTT | CASSLYASQPQHF
. | TRBJ1-5 | many | TRBV12-3/TRBV12-4 | TGTGCCAGCAGTTTTAAGGGGAGGGTCGATCAGCCCCAGCATTTT | CASSFKGRVDQPQHF
. | TRBJ1-5 | many | TRBV6-1 | TGTGCCAGCAGCCCAGGGTTTAGGTCCAATCAGCCCCAGCATTTT | CASSPGFRSNQPQHF
. | TRBJ1-3 | few | TRBV29-1 | TGCAGCGCGATCAGCTCTGGAAACACCATATATTTT | CSAISSGNTIYF
. | TRBJ1-5 | many | TRBV3-1 | TGTGCCAGCAGCCAAGATAGGGGGCAGCCCCAGCATTTT | CASSQDRGQPQHF
TRBD1 | TRBJ1-1 | . | TRBV7-8 | TGTGCCAGCAGCCCCCTCCCGGGACAGGGGAACACTGAAGCTTTCTTT | CASSPLPGQGNTEAFF
. | TRBJ2-3 | few | TRBV11-1 | TGTGCCAGCAGCTTAGGAAGCGGGAGCACAGATACGCAGTATTTT | CASSLGSGSTDTQYF
TRBD1 | TRBJ2-7 | many | TRBV7-8 | TGTGCCAGCAGCTCAGAGCCCGGACAGGGGATGTGGGAGCAGTACTTC | CASSSEPGQGMWEQYF
. | TRBJ2-7 | many | TRBV27 | TGTGCCAGCAGTTCACAGGGAGCCCAATTCTCCTACGAGCAGTACTTC | CASSSQGAQFSYEQYF
TRBD2 | TRBJ2-1 | many | TRBV20-1 | TGCAGTGCTCGCCCGGGACTAGCGGGAGATAATGAGCAGTTCTTC | CSARPGLAGDNEQFF
TRBD2 | TRBJ2-1 | many | TRBV20-1 | TGCAGTGTTCTAGCGGGAGGGCCCTCGAATGAGCAGTTCTTC | CSVLAGGPSNEQFF
TRBD2 | TRBJ2-1 | many | TRBV5-1 | TGCGCCAGCAGCTTGGCCGGGGGGGGGCGCAATGAGCAGTTCTTC | CASSLAGGGRNEQFF
TRBD2 | TRBJ2-1 | many | TRBV18 | TGTGCCAGCTCAACCCAGCGGGAGTTTTCCTACAATGAGCAGTTCTTC | CASSTQREFSYNEQFF
TRBD2 | TRBJ2-2 | many | TRBV2 | TGTGCCAGCAGCCCTAGCGGGAGGAACACCGGGGAGCTGTTTTTT | CASSPSGRNTGELFF
. | TRBJ2-4 | many | TRBV27 | TGTGCCAGCAGTTTCCTTAAGAGTAGCGCGGTGGACATTCAGTACTTC | CASSFLKSSAVDIQYF
TRBD2 | TRBJ2-3 | many | TRBV5-1 | TGCGCCAGCAGCCCTGCGGGAGCGGGAGATACGCAGTATTTT | CASSPAGAGDTQYF
. | TRBJ2-5 | few | TRBV6-1 | TGTGCCAGCACTCAAAGCGGGTACCAAGAGACCCAGTACTTC | CASTQSGYQETQYF
TRBD1 | TRBJ2-2 | many | TRBV5-1 | TGCGCCAGCAGCTTGAGTGGGACAGGGTTGCTGTTTTTT | CASSLSGTGLLFF
TRBD1 | TRBJ2-7 | many | TRBV29-1 | TGCAGCGTTGAAATGACAGGGGGACCGGGCGAGCAGTACTTC | CSVEMTGGPGEQYF
TRBD2 | TRBJ2-7 | many | TRBV20-1 | TGCAGTGCGGAACTAGCGGGAGGGCCCCTCCTTCAATACGAGCAGTACTTC | CSAELAGGPLLQYEQYF
TRBD1 | TRBJ2-1 | many | TRBV28 | TGTGCCAGCAGTCCCTGGGGGACAGGGGGTCCGGACAATGAGCAGTTCTTC | CASSPWGTGGPDNEQFF
. | TRBJ1-1 | many | TRBV20-1 | TGCAGTGCTACCGAGGTTGGCAGAAGAATTGAAGCTTTCTTT | CSATEVGRRIEAFF
TRBD1 | TRBJ2-1 | many | TRBV5-1 | TGCGCCAGCACCCTGAGACCCGGGACAGGGGTTAATGAGCAGTTCTTC | CASTLRPGTGVNEQFF
. | TRBJ2-7 | . | TRBV20-1 | TGCAGTGCTAGTCAGGGGTTCGTGGGCGAGCAGTACTTC | CSASQGFVGEQYF
. | TRBJ1-6 | many | TRBV20-1 | TGCAGTGCTAGAAAAGGACCGAATTCACCCCTCCACTTT | CSARKGPNSPLHF
TRBD1 | TRBJ2-1 | . | TRBV5-1 | TGCGCCAGCCGAACCTCGGGACAGATTTACAATGAGCAGTTCTTC | CASRTSGQIYNEQFF
. | TRBJ1-5 | many | TRBV7-6 | TGTGCCAGCAGCTTAGGTGCTGAGGGTCAGCCCCAGCATTTT | CASSLGAEGQPQHF
. | TRBJ1-3 | . | TRBV12-5 | TGTGCTAGTGCCGATTTTCCTGGAAACACCATATATTTT | CASADFPGNTIYF
TRBD2 | TRBJ2-1 | . | TRBV7-8 | TGTGCCGGCAGCTTAGGCCTAGCGGGAGTAAATGAGCAGTTCTTC | CAGSLGLAGVNEQFF
. | TRBJ2-5 | many | TRBV3-1 | TGTGCCAGCAGCCCCCCGACAGTCGAGACCCAGTACTTC | CASSPPTVETQYF
TRBD2 | TRBJ2-7 | many | TRBV5-1 | TGCGCCAGCAGCTTGGGACTAGCGGGAGGGCAGTACTTC | CASSLGLAGGQYF
. | TRBJ2-1 | many | TRBV11-2 | TGTGCCAGCAGCTCGGGCCCCGGGCGCTACAATGAGCAGTTCTTC | CASSSGPGRYNEQFF
. | TRBJ2-2 | many | TRBV5-1 | TGCGCCAGCAGCTTGGTCGCGGTATACACCGGGGAGCTGTTTTTT | CASSLVAVYTGELFF
. | TRBJ1-1 | . | TRBV7-9 | TGTGCCAGCAGCTTAAGTGCAGGGATGAACACTGAAGCTTTCTTT | CASSLSAGMNTEAFF
TRBD1 | TRBJ1-2 | . | TRBV9 | TGTGCCAGCAGCTGGGCCCCGGGGACAGCCCCCCTTGGCTACACCTTC | CASSWAPGTAPLGYTF
. | TRBJ2-2 | many | TRBV5-1 | TGCGCCAGCAGCTTGGGGGAAACCGGGGAGCTGTTTTTT | CASSLGETGELFF
. | TRBJ2-3 | few | TRBV7-2 | TGTGCCAGCAGCCTTTCCCGGCAGCCCTTCACAGATACGCAGTATTTT | CASSLSRQPFTDTQYF
. | TRBJ2-3 | . | TRBV3-1 | TGTGCCAGCAGCCTTCAGGGACAGCAGTATTTT | CASSLQGQQYF
TRBD2 | TRBJ2-3 | many | TRBV11-1 | TGTGCCAGCAGCGTCTTAGCGGGGGGCACAGATACGCAGTATTTT | CASSVLAGGTDTQYF
TRBD2 | TRBJ2-7 | many | TRBV6-1 | TGTGCCAGCACTCCGGCTAGCGGGAGCTACGAGCAGTACTTC | CASTPASGSYEQYF
. | TRBJ2-3 | few | TRBV14 | TGTGCCAGCAGCCAAGGGGAATTTAATACGCAGTATTTT | CASSQGEFNTQYF
TRBD2 | TRBJ2-5 | many | TRBV14 | TGTGCCAGCAGCCGGACTAGCGGGAGGTACCAAGAGACCCAGTACTTC | CASSRTSGRYQETQYF
. | TRBJ1-1 | . | TRBV3-1 | TGTGCCAGCAGCCCAACCCCAGACACTGAAGCTTTCTTT | CASSPTPDTEAFF
TRBD2 | TRBJ2-2 | . | TRBV4-1 | TGCGCCAGCAGCCTCCAGACACTAGCGGGAGGTACCGGGGAGCTGTTTTTT | CASSLQTLAGGTGELFF